The 27 T cell receptor beta chains below were found in one sample sequenced in a study of cytomegalovirus exposure and HLA in healthy donors. It was with 60 Vbeta and 13 Jbeta primers that the PCR ran. Assay used: immunoSEQ multiplex PCR; TCRdb lists only in-frame clones, some missing. The data contain 150,000 or so clones, around 68% of them singletons. Sequencing used PBMCs. These receptors originate from a man aged 30 to 39 in good health and CMV-seronegative.

This clone was seen just once. The V and J genes are TRBV5-1 and TRBJ2-3; D perhaps matches TRBD2 (6 bases). V was cut by 2 bases and J by 0 bases, with 7 bases left in between. Germline loops: CDR1 SGHRS, CDR2 YFSETQ. The CDR3 contains 14 residues. CDR3 sequence: CASSFGGSTDTQYF. The DNA of the CDR3 is TGCGCCAGCAGCTTCGGGGGTAGCACAGATACGCAGTATTTT.

This CDR3 reads CASSARQGRTDTQYF. The CDR3 DNA is TGCGCCAGCAGCGCGAGACAGGGTAGGACAGATACGCAGTATTTT. This chain uses TRBV5-1 with TRBJ2-3, with 7 bases that match TRBD1. The germline V gene encodes CDR1 SGHRS and CDR2 YFSETQ. CDR3 length equals 15 residues. V shed 4 bases and J 3 bases; nucleotides not matched to a gene: 8.

This sequence joins TRBV6-5 and TRBJ1-5; no clear D gene. The CDR3 runs to 15 residues. Trimming cost V 6 bases and J 2 bases, with 14 bases left between them. Germline V gives CDR1 MNHEY, CDR2 SVGAGI. CDR3: CASSRNREGNQPQHF. In nucleotides, the CDR3 is TGTGCCAGCAGCCGAAATCGGGAGGGCAATCAGCCCCAGCATTTT.

The rearrangement joins TRBV6-1 to TRBJ1-5, with 10 bases identical to TRBD1. Germline values: CDR1 MNHNS, CDR2 SASEGT. The CDR3 has 14 amino acids. The V segment lost 6 bases and the J segment 7 bases; nucleotides outside the gene matches: 6. The CDR3: CASRDRGSRQPQHF. CDR3 sequence (DNA): TGTGCCAGCAGGGACAGGGGGTCCCGCCAGCCCCAGCATTTT.

V gene TRBV4-2 combines with J gene TRBJ2-7; 7 positions agree with TRBD2. V lost 1 base and J lost 5; bases outside the gene matches: 5. From germline, CDR1 is LGHNA and CDR2 YNFKEQ. There are 14 residues in the CDR3. The CDR3 region is CASSQALGGNEQYF. Written as DNA, the CDR3 is TGTGCCAGCAGCCAAGCGCTGGGGGGGAACGAGCAGTACTTC.

This clone has more than one count but fewer than ten. V and J are TRBV7-6 and TRBJ1-5; the D gene is possibly TRBD1 (5 bases). This CDR3 region has 13 residues. Germline loops: CDR1 SGHVS, CDR2 FNYEAQ. Trimming removed 5 bases from V and 4 bases from J, with 9 bases in between. The CDR3 spells CASSPGGNQPQHF. In nucleotides, the CDR3 is TGTGCCAGCAGCCCCGGGGGGAATCAGCCCCAGCATTTT.

This clone has just a few counts. A junction boundary mismatches the germline segment, possibly from a read error. The chain joins TRBV18 to TRBJ1-5; D uncertain. Germline V lookup: CDR1 KGHSH, CDR2 LQKENI. The CDR3 is 13 amino acids. CDR3 DNA sequence: TGTGCCAGCTCACGCGACGGGAATCAGCCCCAGAATTTT. Protein product: CASSRDGNQPQNF.

The chain couples TRBV27 to TRBJ2-5; D not certain. Germline V gives CDR1 MNHEY, CDR2 SMNVEV (reference sequence). V was pared by 6 bases and J by 12 bases, with 23 bases between. This CDR3 comprises 14 residues. In DNA, the CDR3 is TGTGCCAGCAGCCCCTCACCGCCAGTCGATGGAGAGTACTTC. Translating it yields CASSPSPPVDGEYF.

This chain joins TRBV5-6 and TRBJ2-1, with D maybe TRBD1 (6 bases). Trimming shortened V by 1 base and J by 5 bases, and 10 bases separated the two germline ends. Germline V gives CDR1 SGHDT, CDR2 YYEEEE. The length of the CDR3 is 14 residues. This CDR3 reads CASSLPTGNNEQFF. The CDR3 bases are TGTGCCAGCAGCTTGCCCACAGGGAACAATGAGCAGTTCTTC. Looking up the rest from reference TRBV5-6 and TRBJ2-1 gives the full variable domain: DAGVTQSPTHLIKTRGQQVTLRCSPKSGHDTVSWYQQALGQGPQFIFQYYEEEERQRGNFPDRFSGHQFPNYSSELNVNALLLGDSALYLCASSLPTGNNEQFFGPGTRLTVL.

The J gene is TRBJ2-1, the V gene TRBV4-3, with D tentatively TRBD2 (5 bases). V dropped 0 bases and J dropped 2 bases, with 8 bases sitting between them. This CDR3 is built from 15 residues. Germline CDR1 reads LGHNA; CDR2 reads YSLEER. CDR3 in DNA: TGCGCCAGCAGCCAAGAGACGGGGACCTACAATGAGCAGTTCTTC. The encoded protein is CASSQETGTYNEQFF.

This clone has more than one count but fewer than ten. J is TRBJ2-7 and V is TRBV4-2; TRBD2 agrees at 9 bases. The V gene's germline CDR1 is LGHNA and CDR2 YNFKEQ. The CDR3 consists of 15 residues. The V gene end was trimmed by 6 bases and the J gene end by 3 bases; junction bases not matched to a gene: 9. The CDR3 loop is CASRPSGASLYEQYF. The CDR3 DNA reads TGTGCCAGCAGACCTAGCGGGGCCTCTCTCTACGAGCAGTACTTC.

The chain employs TRBV13 and TRBJ1-1, with D uncertain. Trimming removed 4 bases from V and 6 bases from J, with 9 bases in between. CDR1 is PRHDT, CDR2 FYEKMQ, per germline (reference sequence). CDR3 length equals 12 residues. The CDR3 reads CASSSSYAEAFF. CDR3 nucleotide sequence: TGTGCCAGCAGCTCCAGTTACGCTGAAGCTTTCTTT. The full variable domain, its missing parts supplied by reference TRBV13 and TRBJ1-1, is AAGVIQSPRHLIKEKRETATLKCYPIPRHDTVYWYQQGPGQDPQFLISFYEKMQSDKGSIPDRFSAQQFSDYHSELNMSSLELGDSALYFCASSSSYAEAFFGQGTRLTVV.

J is TRBJ2-3 and V is TRBV7-2; TRBD2 might be the D (7 bases). CDR1 and CDR2 (germline): SGHTA, FQGNSA. The V and J ends lost 2 bases and 2 bases respectively, with 17 bases between them. This CDR3 has 17 residues. As DNA, the CDR3 is TGTGCCAGCAGCTTATCGTTGGGGGGGGCCTTCACAGATACGCAGTATTTT. Translated, it gives CASSLSLGGAFTDTQYF.

V and J are TRBV2 and TRBJ1-1, with unresolved D. This CDR3 is built from 15 residues. V dropped 1 base and J dropped 2 bases, with 11 bases sitting between them. CDR1 and CDR2 from the germline V gene are SNHLY and FYNNEI. The CDR3 sequence is CASSEGYDINTEAFF. The CDR3 coding sequence is TGTGCCAGCAGTGAAGGCTACGACATAAACACTGAAGCTTTCTTT.

The chain joins TRBV5-5 to TRBJ2-1, with 9 nucleotides matching TRBD1. The CDR3 contains 14 residues. The germline V gene encodes CDR1 SGHKS and CDR2 YYEKEE (reference sequence). The trim removed 3 bases at V and 9 bases at J, leaving 7 bases unmatched. Here the CDR3 reads CASSYGTGYGEQFF. CDR3 coding DNA: TGTGCCAGCAGCTACGGGACAGGGTACGGTGAGCAGTTCTTC.

The rearrangement joins TRBV4-2 to TRBJ2-2; TRBD2 might be the D (5 bases). Trimming shortened V by 7 bases and J by 1 base, and 13 bases separated the two germline ends. Germline V lookup: CDR1 LGHNA, CDR2 YNFKEQ. CDR3 length: 15 residues. The CDR3 spells CASNEEGWNTGELFF. The DNA for the CDR3 is TGTGCCAGCAATGAAGAGGGATGGAACACCGGGGAGCTGTTTTTT.

The chain recombines TRBV5-1 with TRBJ2-7, with a weak D call TRBD2 (5 bases). This CDR3 has 16 amino acids. V lost 4 bases to trimming and J lost 3 bases, with 20 bases between them. Germline-derived CDR1 and CDR2 are SGHRS and YFSETQ. The chain's CDR3 is CASSALSARLNYEQYF. CDR3 DNA: TGCGCCAGCAGCGCGCTTAGCGCGAGACTTAACTACGAGCAGTACTTC.

This rearrangement joins TRBV19 to TRBJ1-2; 7 positions agree with TRBD1. Trimming removed 6 bases from V and 2 bases from J; junction bases left unmatched: 3. Germline loops: CDR1 LNHDA, CDR2 SQIVND (reference sequence). CDR3 size: 13 residues. DNA for the CDR3: TGTGCCAGTAGCCCGGGACAGAACTATGGCTACACCTTC. Residues: CASSPGQNYGYTF.

The count of this clone is one. Its ends do not fully match the called genes, so a read error is possible. The V and J genes are TRBV5-1 and TRBJ1-1; D ambiguous. The CDR3 is 13 residues long. Germline V lookup: CDR1 SGHRS, CDR2 YFSETQ. The DNA for the CDR3 is TGCGCCAGCGGCTTGGGGAGTAACACTGAAGCTTTCTTT. Its translation: CASGLGSNTEAFF.

The rearrangement joins TRBV9 to TRBJ2-5, with TRBD2 identical over 7 bases. CDR1 SGDLS and CDR2 YYNGEE come from the germline V gene. V lost 3 bases, J lost 5 bases, and 13 bases stayed unmatched. CDR3 length: 16 amino acids. The CDR3 nucleotides read TGTGCCAGCAGCGAGACAGCGGGGCCAAGGGATGAGACCCAGTACTTC. This gives the protein CASSETAGPRDETQYF.

The rearrangement joins TRBV6-1 to TRBJ2-2, with D possibly being TRBD1 (6 bases). V was trimmed by 5 bases and J by 0 bases, leaving 10 bases between them. CDR1 and CDR2 (germline): MNHNS, SASEGT. This CDR3 has 15 residues. CDR3 nucleotide sequence: TGTGCCAGCAGTAAAGGGACAACGAACACCGGGGAGCTGTTTTTT. Residues: CASSKGTTNTGELFF.

This rearrangement joins TRBV27 to TRBJ1-1, with D uncertain. The CDR3 spans 14 residues. V was cut by 5 bases and J by 6 bases, with 16 bases left in between. Per germline, CDR1 MNHEY and CDR2 SMNVEV (reference sequence). The CDR3 is CASSDRDLMAEAFF. In nucleotides, the CDR3 is TGTGCCAGCAGTGATCGGGATCTTATGGCTGAAGCTTTCTTT.

This clone was seen a few times. V and J are TRBV19 and TRBJ1-2; the match to TRBD1 covers 8 bases. The V and J ends lost 7 bases and 4 bases, in that order; junction bases with no gene match: 8. Looked up from germline, CDR1 is LNHDA and CDR2 is SQIVND (reference sequence). This CDR3 has 14 residues. CDR3 DNA sequence: TGTGCCAGTATGGGGACAGGCGGGGTCTATGGCTACACCTTC. Protein: CASMGTGGVYGYTF.

The chain recombines TRBV5-1 with TRBJ1-3; possible D gene TRBD1, 5 bases. The CDR3 totals 15 residues. The germline V and J ends were trimmed by 5 bases and 0 bases, with 12 bases remaining between them. Germline values: CDR1 SGHRS, CDR2 YFSETQ. CDR3 DNA: TGCGCCAGCAGGCAGGACATGAACTCTGGAAACACCATATATTTT. Encoded protein: CASRQDMNSGNTIYF.

The chain links TRBV27 to TRBJ2-7, with 9 bases aligning to TRBD1. CDR1 MNHEY and CDR2 SMNVEV come from the germline V gene (reference sequence). The CDR3 runs 13 residues. Trimming cost V 6 bases and J 5 bases; bases outside gene matches: 5. The chain's CDR3 is CASSRDRADEQYF. The CDR3 DNA reads as TGTGCCAGCAGCCGGGACAGGGCGGACGAGCAGTACTTC.

The chain uses TRBV19 and TRBJ2-1; 10 bases line up with TRBD2. Per germline, CDR1 LNHDA and CDR2 SQIVND (reference sequence). V shed 5 bases, J shed 4 bases, and the junction held 5 bases outside the gene matches. The CDR3 spans 15 residues. CDR3 DNA sequence: TGTGCCAGTAGTGTCCTAGCGGGGGCTTACAATGAGCAGTTCTTC. Encoded protein: CASSVLAGAYNEQFF.

The gene calls are TRBV9 and TRBJ1-1; D unresolved. Per the germline V gene, CDR1 is SGDLS and CDR2 is YYNGEE. CDR3 length: 13 amino acids. Deletions cut 0 bases from V and 4 bases from J, with 7 bases between. The DNA of the CDR3 is TGTGCCAGCAGCGTAGCGCCCGGCACTGAAGCTTTCTTT. Encoded protein: CASSVAPGTEAFF.